Following are 20 T cell receptor beta chains from one sample sequenced in a study of spatial heterogeneity in lung cancer. As to time point: sample taken at primary tumor resection. TCRdb reanalysed the 5' RACE reads using MiXCR and keeps one entry per CDR3 protein. The data show around 100,000 distinct CDR3 sequences, about 4.6% seen once. These receptors' antigens are unknown. General study results and limits: Tumors with more nonsynonymous mutations had more expanded intratumoral alpha and beta TCRs.

The sample was lung tumor tissue, taken at surgery. Receptor source: a male donor with early-stage non-small cell lung cancer.

The rearrangement uses TRBV10-3 and TRBJ2-1; 7 bases line up with TRBD1. The trim removed 2 bases at V and 9 bases at J, leaving 13 bases unmatched. Germline V gene data show CDR1 as ENHRY and CDR2 as SYGVKD. The CDR3 is 16 amino acids. The CDR3 coding sequence is TGTGCCATCAGTGAGGAAAGCAGACAGGGTAGGGGTGAGCAGTTCTTC. Residues: CAISEESRQGRGEQFF.

The chain carries TRBV7-9 and TRBJ1-2; 7 bases line up with TRBD1. Trimming at V came to 4 bases and at J to 3 bases, leaving 5 bases not matched to a gene. This CDR3 contains 14 residues. CDR1 and CDR2 from the germline V gene are SEHNR and FQNEAQ (reference sequence). The CDR3: CASSSRGIYYGYTF. For the CDR3, the DNA is TGTGCCAGCAGCTCCAGGGGGATTTACTATGGCTACACCTTC.

The table lists this clonotype with many counts. The chain links TRBV12-3 or TRBV12-4 to TRBJ2-1; D might be TRBD1 or TRBD2, each matching 5 bases. V gave up 9 bases and J gave up 2 bases, with 14 bases separating them. The CDR3 sequence is 14 residues long. CDR3 nucleotide sequence: TGTGCCAGTCTCCTGGGACCTACCTACAATGAGCAGTTCTTC. Translating gives CASLLGPTYNEQFF.

The chain carries TRBV27 and TRBJ2-7; D uncertain. Trimming cost V 3 bases and J 0 bases, with 15 bases left between them. This CDR3 is built from 16 residues. Germline-derived CDR1 and CDR2 are MNHEY and SMNVEV (reference sequence). CDR3 bases: TGTGCCAGCAGTTTTCAAGGACCTCCCCTCTCCTACGAGCAGTACTTC. It specifies CASSFQGPPLSYEQYF.

This clonotype showed up many times. The chain carries TRBV27 and TRBJ2-5, with D perhaps TRBD1 (5 bases). Germline values: CDR1 MNHEY, CDR2 SMNVEV (reference sequence). The germline V and J ends were trimmed by 3 bases and 2 bases, with 10 bases remaining between them. This CDR3 region has 14 residues. This CDR3 is CASSFFDSQETQYF. For the CDR3, the DNA is TGTGCCAGCAGTTTTTTCGACAGTCAAGAGACCCAGTACTTC.

In this sample, this clonotype turned up many times. CDR3 nucleotides: TGTGCCAGCAGTGTAAATATGAACACTGAAGCTTTCTTT. Amino acids: CASSVNMNTEAFF. The rearrangement uses TRBV6-1 and TRBJ1-1, with no clear D. Per the germline V gene, CDR1 is MNHNS and CDR2 is SASEGT. Trimming took off 4 bases at V and 0 bases at J, with 6 bases between the two ends. The CDR3 is made up of 13 amino acids.

In the case of this clonotype: A much larger clone is a single base away; this may be a read error. The chain employs TRBV6-6 and TRBJ1-5; D ambiguous. The CDR3 runs 12 residues. Germline loops: CDR1 MNHNY, CDR2 SVGAGI (reference sequence). CDR3: CTSTVPGQPQHF. Here the CDR3 DNA reads TGTACCAGCACCGTCCCCGGGCAGCCCCAGCATTTT.

In its sample, this clonotype was seen many times. The chain is built from TRBV6-1 and TRBJ1-5, with D possibly being TRBD1 (5 bases). The germline gives CDR1 MNHNS, CDR2 SASEGT. Trimming took off 11 bases at V and 4 bases at J, with 12 bases between the two ends. The CDR3 is 12 amino acids. This CDR3 is CAAGQTNQPQHF. The CDR3 coding sequence is TGTGCCGCGGGGCAGACTAATCAGCCCCAGCATTTT.

This clonotype occurred once. It may be a read error: a sequence one base away is much more abundant. This chain joins TRBV11-2 and TRBJ2-1; no firm D call. CDR1 and CDR2 from the germline V gene are SGHAT and FQNNGV. This CDR3 region has 13 residues. CDR3 region: CACSLALDNEQFF. CDR3 sequence (DNA): TGTGCCTGCAGCTTAGCCCTGGACAATGAGCAGTTCTTC. The variable domain in full, completed from reference TRBV11-2 and TRBJ2-1, reads EAGVAQSPRYKIIEKRQSVAFWCNPISGHATLYWYQQILGQGPKLLIQFQNNGVVDDSQLPKDRFSAERLKGVDSTLKIQPAKLEDSAVYLCACSLALDNEQFFGPGTRLTVL.

Ten or more counts support this clonotype. V gene TRBV10-2 combines with J gene TRBJ2-3; the D call may be TRBD1 or TRBD2 (5 bases each). CDR1 and CDR2 (germline): WSHSY, SAAADI. The V end was cut by 7 bases, the J end by 2 bases, with 10 bases between. This CDR3 contains 13 residues. The CDR3 nucleotides read TGCGCCAGCACCTGGGACCTCACAGATACGCAGTATTTT. The encoded protein is CASTWDLTDTQYF.

There are many counts of this clonotype. CDR3 DNA: TGTGCCAGCAGCGCCTGGGATTTTTACGAGCAGTACTTC. Translation gives CASSAWDFYEQYF. The rearrangement joins TRBV7-2 to TRBJ2-7; D is ambiguous. V lost 5 bases and J lost 4, with 12 bases in between. CDR3 length: 13 residues. Looked up from germline, CDR1 is SGHTA and CDR2 is FQGNSA.

This clonotype appeared a few times. The chain links TRBV7-9 to TRBJ2-1; D is possibly TRBD2 (5 bases). This CDR3 region has 12 residues. Germline lookup yields CDR1 SEHNR and CDR2 FQNEAQ (reference sequence). The V end was cut by 5 bases, the J end by 10 bases, with 12 bases between. DNA of the CDR3: TGTGCCAGCAGCCCGGGGAACGTCGAGCAGTTCTTC. Protein: CASSPGNVEQFF.

In its sample, this clonotype was seen many times. The chain combines TRBV5-1 with TRBJ1-1; D perhaps matches TRBD1 (5 bases). The CDR3 spans 15 residues. Germline values: CDR1 SGHRS, CDR2 YFSETQ. Trimming took off 4 bases at V and 6 bases at J, with 19 bases between the two ends. CDR3 loop: CASSRPGTARAEAFF. CDR3 coding DNA: TGCGCCAGCAGCCGTCCAGGGACCGCGAGGGCTGAAGCTTTCTTT.

This clonotype has only a few counts. This chain uses TRBV12-3 or TRBV12-4 with TRBJ2-7, with a weak D call TRBD1 (5 bases). Deletions cut 1 base from V and 0 bases from J, with 10 bases between. CDR3 length: 15 amino acids. The CDR3, as DNA: TGTGCCAGCAGTTTAGTATTAGACAGCTCCTACGAGCAGTACTTC. Amino acids: CASSLVLDSSYEQYF.

This clonotype was detected many times. The CDR3 reads CASSHARRGGSYNSPLHF. The CDR3 DNA sequence: TGTGCCAGCAGCCATGCCAGGAGGGGGGGCTCCTATAATTCACCCCTCCACTTT. V is TRBV3-1 and J is TRBJ1-6; a weak D match, TRBD1 (6 bases). Trimming left V 3 bases short and J 0 bases short, with 15 bases between. This CDR3 spans 18 amino acids. Looked up from germline, CDR1 is LGHDT and CDR2 is YNNKEL (reference sequence).

The chain recombines TRBV4-1 with TRBJ2-1; 8 positions agree with TRBD2. Germline lookup yields CDR1 MGHRA and CDR2 YSYEKL. This CDR3 comprises 13 residues. V dropped 5 bases and J dropped 11; count of bases not matched to a gene: 8. CDR3 residues: CASSFPGLGQQFF. The CDR3, as DNA: TGCGCCAGCAGCTTTCCGGGACTAGGACAGCAGTTCTTC.

This clonotype came up many times. The chain is built from TRBV12-3 or TRBV12-4 and TRBJ1-1, with D uncertain. The CDR3 runs 14 residues. V was cut by 3 bases and J by 4 bases, with 12 bases left in between. CDR3 loop: CASSFLDSGTEAFF. CDR3 bases: TGTGCCAGCAGTTTTTTAGATAGCGGCACTGAAGCTTTCTTT.

There are many counts of this clonotype. The rearrangement uses TRBV19 and TRBJ2-6; 7 nucleotides agree with TRBD1. The CDR3 is 16 amino acids. Germline V gives CDR1 LNHDA, CDR2 SQIVND (reference sequence). The junction had 5 bases not matched to a gene; V was cut back by 4 bases and J by 2 bases. CDR3 in amino acids: CASSSYRGTGANVLTF. In DNA form, the CDR3 reads TGTGCCAGTAGTAGCTACAGGGGCACTGGGGCCAACGTCCTGACTTTC.

This clonotype was observed at least ten times. The gene calls are TRBV20-1 and TRBJ2-3; D not certain. This CDR3 is built from 16 residues. Per the germline V gene, CDR1 is DFQATT and CDR2 is SNEGSKA (reference sequence). V lost 0 bases to trimming and J lost 0 bases, with 13 bases between them. The CDR3 sequence: CSARDGKATSTDTQYF. In DNA form, the CDR3 reads TGCAGTGCTAGAGATGGGAAGGCGACTAGCACAGATACGCAGTATTTT.

Many counts were recorded for this clonotype. V gene TRBV6-2 or TRBV6-3 combines with J gene TRBJ2-1, with D perhaps TRBD2 (6 bases). Per the germline V gene, CDR1 is MNHEY and CDR2 is SVGEGT. Trimming left V 8 bases short and J 4 bases short, with 21 bases between. The length of the CDR3 is 16 residues. The CDR3 is CASLPLVRDRYNEQFF. CDR3 DNA: TGTGCCAGCCTACCCCTTGTGCGGGATCGGTACAATGAGCAGTTCTTC.